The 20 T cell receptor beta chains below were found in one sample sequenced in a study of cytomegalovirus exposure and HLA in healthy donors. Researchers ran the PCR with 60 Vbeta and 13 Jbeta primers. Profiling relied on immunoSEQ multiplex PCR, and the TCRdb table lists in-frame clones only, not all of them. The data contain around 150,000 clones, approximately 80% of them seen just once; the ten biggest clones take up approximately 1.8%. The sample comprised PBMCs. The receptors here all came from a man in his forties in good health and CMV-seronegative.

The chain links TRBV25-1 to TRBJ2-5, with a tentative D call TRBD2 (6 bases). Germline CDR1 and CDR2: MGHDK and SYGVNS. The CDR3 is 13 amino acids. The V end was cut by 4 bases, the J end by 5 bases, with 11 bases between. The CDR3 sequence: CASSVPAGETQYF. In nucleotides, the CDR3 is TGTGCCAGCAGTGTCCCTGCGGGGGAGACCCAGTACTTC.

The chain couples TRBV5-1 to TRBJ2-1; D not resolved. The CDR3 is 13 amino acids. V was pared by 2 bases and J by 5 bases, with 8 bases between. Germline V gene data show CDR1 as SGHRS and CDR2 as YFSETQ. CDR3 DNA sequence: TGCGCCAGCAGCTTCACCGCGGACAATGAGCAGTTCTTC. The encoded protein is CASSFTADNEQFF.

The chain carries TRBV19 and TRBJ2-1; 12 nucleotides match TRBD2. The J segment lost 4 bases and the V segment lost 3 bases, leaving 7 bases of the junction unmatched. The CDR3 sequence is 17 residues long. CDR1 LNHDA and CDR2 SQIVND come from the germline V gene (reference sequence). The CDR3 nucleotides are TGTGCCAGTAGTATGGGGACTAGCGGGCACCCTTACAATGAGCAGTTCTTC. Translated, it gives CASSMGTSGHPYNEQFF.

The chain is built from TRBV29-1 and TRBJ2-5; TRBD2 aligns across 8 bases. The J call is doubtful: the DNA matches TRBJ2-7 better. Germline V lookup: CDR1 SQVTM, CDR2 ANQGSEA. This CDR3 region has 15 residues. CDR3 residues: CSVREGQGVPYEQYF. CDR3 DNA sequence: TGCAGCGTCCGGGAGGGACAAGGAGTTCCCTACGAGCAGTACTTC.

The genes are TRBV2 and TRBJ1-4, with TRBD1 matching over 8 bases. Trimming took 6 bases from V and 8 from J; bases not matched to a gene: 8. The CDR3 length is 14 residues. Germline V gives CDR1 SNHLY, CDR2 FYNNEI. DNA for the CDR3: TGTGCCAGCAGCCTCGGACAGGGAGGGGAAAAACTGTTTTTT. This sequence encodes CASSLGQGGEKLFF.

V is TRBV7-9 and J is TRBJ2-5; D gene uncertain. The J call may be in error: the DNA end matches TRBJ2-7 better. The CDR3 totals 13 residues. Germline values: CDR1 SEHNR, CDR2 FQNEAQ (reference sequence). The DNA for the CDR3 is TGTGCCAGCAGCTTAGGCGGTCCCTACGAGCAGTACTTC. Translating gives CASSLGGPYEQYF.

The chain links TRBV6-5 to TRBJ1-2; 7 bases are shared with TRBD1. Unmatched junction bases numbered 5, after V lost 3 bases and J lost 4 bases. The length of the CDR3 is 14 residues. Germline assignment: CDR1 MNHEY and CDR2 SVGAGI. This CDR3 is CASSYRQGRYGYTF. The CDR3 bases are TGTGCCAGCAGTTATAGACAGGGTCGCTATGGCTACACCTTC.

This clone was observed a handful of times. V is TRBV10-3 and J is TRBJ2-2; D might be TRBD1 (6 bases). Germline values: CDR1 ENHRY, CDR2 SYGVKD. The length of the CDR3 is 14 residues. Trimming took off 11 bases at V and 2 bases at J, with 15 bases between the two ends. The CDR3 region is CAAKPGQNTGELFF. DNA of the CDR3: TGTGCCGCAAAGCCGGGACAAAACACCGGGGAGCTGTTTTTT.

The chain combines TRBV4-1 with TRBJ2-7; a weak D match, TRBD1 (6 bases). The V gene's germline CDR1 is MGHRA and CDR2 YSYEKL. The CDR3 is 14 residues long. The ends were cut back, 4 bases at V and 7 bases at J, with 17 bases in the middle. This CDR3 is CASSRDTRGFEQYF. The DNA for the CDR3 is TGCGCCAGCAGCCGGGACACCCGGGGATTTGAGCAGTACTTC.

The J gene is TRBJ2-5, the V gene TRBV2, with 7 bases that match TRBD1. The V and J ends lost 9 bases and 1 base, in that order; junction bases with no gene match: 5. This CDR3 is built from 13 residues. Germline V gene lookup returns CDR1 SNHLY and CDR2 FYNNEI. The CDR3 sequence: CASKGQVQETQYF. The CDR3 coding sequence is TGTGCCAGTAAAGGACAGGTCCAAGAGACCCAGTACTTC.

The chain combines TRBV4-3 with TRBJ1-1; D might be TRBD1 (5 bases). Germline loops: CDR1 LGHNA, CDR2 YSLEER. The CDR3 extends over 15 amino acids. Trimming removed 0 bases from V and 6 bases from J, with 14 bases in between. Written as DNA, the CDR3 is TGCGCCAGCAGCCAAGATAGGGCAGGGTGGGCTGAAGCTTTCTTT. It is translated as CASSQDRAGWAEAFF.

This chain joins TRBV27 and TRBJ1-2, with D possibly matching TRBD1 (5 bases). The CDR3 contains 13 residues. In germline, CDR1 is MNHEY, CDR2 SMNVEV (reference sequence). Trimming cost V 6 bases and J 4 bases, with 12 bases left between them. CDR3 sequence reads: CASSPGQTYGYTF. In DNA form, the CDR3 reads TGTGCCAGCAGCCCCGGACAAACCTATGGCTACACCTTC.

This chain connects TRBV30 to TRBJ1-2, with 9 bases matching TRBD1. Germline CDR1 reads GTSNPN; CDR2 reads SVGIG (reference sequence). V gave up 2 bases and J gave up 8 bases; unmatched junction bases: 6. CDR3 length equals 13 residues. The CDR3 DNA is TGTGCCTGGAGTAGGTACAGGGGGCAAGGCTACACCTTC. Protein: CAWSRYRGQGYTF.

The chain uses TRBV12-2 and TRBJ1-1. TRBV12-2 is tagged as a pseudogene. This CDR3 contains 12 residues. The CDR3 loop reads CASWGGNTEAFF. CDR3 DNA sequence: TGTGCAAGCTGGGGGGGGAACACTGAAGCTTTCTTT.

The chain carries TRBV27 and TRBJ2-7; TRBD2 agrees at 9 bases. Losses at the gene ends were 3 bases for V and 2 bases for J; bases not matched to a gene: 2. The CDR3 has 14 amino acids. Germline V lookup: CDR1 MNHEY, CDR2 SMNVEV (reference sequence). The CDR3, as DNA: TGTGCCAGCAGTTTGGCTAGCGGGACCTACGAGCAGTACTTC. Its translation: CASSLASGTYEQYF.

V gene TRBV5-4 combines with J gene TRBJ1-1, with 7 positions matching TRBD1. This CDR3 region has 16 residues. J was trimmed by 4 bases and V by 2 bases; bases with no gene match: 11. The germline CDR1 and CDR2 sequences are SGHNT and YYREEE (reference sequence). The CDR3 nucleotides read TGTGCCAGCAGCTTTAGAGTAGGGGGCCGAGGCACTGAAGCTTTCTTT. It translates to CASSFRVGGRGTEAFF.

The CDR3 here is CASSPLPGRGGELFF. The CDR3 bases are TGTGCCAGTAGTCCCCTCCCGGGGCGGGGCGGGGAGCTGTTTTTT. The V call is TRBV19, the J call TRBJ2-2; D may be TRBD2 (6 bases). CDR1 LNHDA and CDR2 SQIVND come from the germline V gene (reference sequence). Trimming stripped 5 bases from V and 7 bases from J, with 17 bases between. CDR3 size: 15 residues.

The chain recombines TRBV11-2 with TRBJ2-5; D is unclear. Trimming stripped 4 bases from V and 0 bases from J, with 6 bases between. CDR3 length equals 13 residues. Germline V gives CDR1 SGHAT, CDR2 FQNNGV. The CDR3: CASSSRYQETQYF. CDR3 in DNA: TGTGCCAGCAGCTCCCGGTACCAAGAGACCCAGTACTTC.

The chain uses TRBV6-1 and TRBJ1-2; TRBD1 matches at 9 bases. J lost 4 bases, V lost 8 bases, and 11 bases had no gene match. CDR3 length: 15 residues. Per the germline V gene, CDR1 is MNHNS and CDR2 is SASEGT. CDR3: CASGLQGASGYGYTF. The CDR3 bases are TGTGCCAGCGGACTACAGGGGGCATCGGGCTATGGCTACACCTTC.

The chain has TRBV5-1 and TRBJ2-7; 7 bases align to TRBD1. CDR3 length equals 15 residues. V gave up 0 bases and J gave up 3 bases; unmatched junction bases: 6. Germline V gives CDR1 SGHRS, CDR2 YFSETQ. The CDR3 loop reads CASSLGHRGFYEQYF. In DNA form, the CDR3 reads TGCGCCAGCAGCTTGGGACACAGGGGTTTCTACGAGCAGTACTTC.